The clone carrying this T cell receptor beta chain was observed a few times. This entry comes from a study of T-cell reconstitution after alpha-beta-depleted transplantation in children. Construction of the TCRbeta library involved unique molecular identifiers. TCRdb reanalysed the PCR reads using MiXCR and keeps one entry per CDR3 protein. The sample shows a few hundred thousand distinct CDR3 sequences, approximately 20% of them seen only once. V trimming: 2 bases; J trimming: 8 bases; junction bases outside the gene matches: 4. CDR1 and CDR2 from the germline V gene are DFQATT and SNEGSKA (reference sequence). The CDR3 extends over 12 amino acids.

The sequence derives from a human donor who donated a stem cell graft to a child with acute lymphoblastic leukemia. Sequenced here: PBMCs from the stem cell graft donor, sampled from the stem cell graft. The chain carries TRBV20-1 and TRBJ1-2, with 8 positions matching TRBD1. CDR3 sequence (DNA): TGCAGTGCTAGATCGGACAGGGCAGGCTACACCTTC. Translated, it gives CSARSDRAGYTF.